These T cell receptor beta chains were read from a single sample in a study of shared clonotypes between healthy human individuals. The table came from immunoSEQ multiplex PCR; TCRdb's copy has only in-frame clones and leaves some out. The data hold some 660,000 clones, with around 73% observed a single time. The sequencing sample was made of memory CD4+ T cells sorted from blood. The source is a woman aged 25 to 39 in good health. Both conserved end residues are part of each CDR3. The D gene is left open where the match is weak. Clone sizes are given selectively: once, few, many, or a class where the clone is expanded.

TRBJ2-7 TRBV29-1 . few CSVRHTYEQYF TGCAGCGTTCGACATACCTACGAGCAGTACTTC
TRBJ2-2 TRBV5-1 TRBD1 . CASSLSLTGDTGELFF TGCGCCAGCAGCTTGTCCCTGACAGGGGACACCGGGGAGCTGTTTTTT
TRBJ2-2 TRBV4-1 . once CASSRADLNTGELFF TGCGCCAGCAGCCGAGCGGATCTTAACACCGGGGAGCTGTTTTTT
TRBJ2-7 TRBV11-1 . . CASSFQRDSYEQYF TGTGCCAGCAGCTTCCAAAGAGACTCCTACGAGCAGTACTTC
TRBJ2-1 TRBV11-2 TRBD1 . CASTSGQGYNEQFF TGTGCCAGCACGTCGGGACAGGGCTACAATGAGCAGTTCTTC
TRBJ2-5 TRBV19 TRBD1 . CASSQGAQETQYF TGTGCCAGTAGCCAGGGGGCTCAAGAGACCCAGTACTTC
TRBJ2-3 TRBV27 TRBD2 . CASSARTSGRPDTQYF TGTGCCAGCAGTGCCCGGACTAGCGGGAGGCCAGATACGCAGTATTTT
TRBJ2-5 TRBV15 . . CATSRDPGETQYF TGTGCCACCAGCAGAGACCCGGGAGAGACCCAGTACTTC
TRBJ1-2 TRBV5-1 . . CASSFDNNYGYTF TGCGCCAGCAGCTTTGACAATAACTATGGCTACACCTTC
TRBJ2-1 TRBV11-3 TRBD2 . CASSARTSNYNEQFF TGTGCCAGCAGCGCGCGGACTAGCAACTACAATGAGCAGTTCTTC
TRBJ2-5 TRBV2 TRBD2 . CASSFRLAKRETQYF TGTGCCAGCAGTTTCCGACTAGCGAAAAGGGAGACCCAGTACTTC
TRBJ1-2 TRBV28 TRBD1 few CASSRTGRGYTF TGTGCCAGCAGCAGGACAGGGCGTGGCTACACCTTC
TRBJ1-2 TRBV28 . few CASRQANYGYTF TGTGCCAGCAGGCAGGCTAACTATGGCTACACCTTC
TRBJ1-5 TRBV19 . . CASSTLQGSQPQHF TGTGCCAGTAGTACACTACAGGGTAGTCAGCCCCAGCATTTT
TRBJ1-5 TRBV28 TRBD1 . CATLGQGNQPQHF TGTGCCACCCTGGGACAGGGGAATCAGCCCCAGCATTTT
TRBJ1-1 TRBV2 TRBD1 . CASRGQGDTEAFF TGTGCCAGCAGAGGCCAGGGGGACACTGAAGCTTTCTTT
TRBJ1-2 TRBV5-1 . . CASSLVVSYGYTF TGCGCCAGCAGCTTGGTTGTTTCCTATGGCTACACCTTC
TRBJ2-7 TRBV27 . . CASSLLAGTYEQYF TGTGCCAGCAGTTTATTGGCAGGGACCTACGAGCAGTACTTC
TRBJ1-1 TRBV7-9 . . CASSLLGAHTEAFF TGTGCCAGCAGCTTACTTGGGGCGCACACTGAAGCTTTCTTT
TRBJ2-4 TRBV28 TRBD2 . CASSSPSFGGRSRKNIQYF TGTGCCAGCAGTTCTCCGTCCTTTGGCGGGAGGTCGCGCAAAAACATTCAGTACTTC
TRBJ2-2 TRBV5-4 TRBD2 . CASSFGLGGPGELFF TGTGCCAGCAGCTTTGGACTAGGAGGCCCCGGGGAGCTGTTTTTT
TRBJ1-4 TRBV2 . few CASSALGGVREKLFF TGTGCCAGCAGTGCCCTCGGGGGGGTGCGGGAAAAACTGTTTTTT
TRBJ1-1 TRBV7-6 . . CASSLQRNTEAFF TGTGCCAGCAGCCTTCAGAGGAACACTGAAGCTTTCTTT
TRBJ2-2 TRBV5-1 TRBD2 . CASTPSGSLPGELFF TGCGCCAGCACCCCTAGCGGGAGTCTTCCCGGGGAGCTGTTTTTT